The TCR beta chain under discussion was sequenced for a study of T cell changes during pregnancy in multiple sclerosis. This CDR3 region has 15 residues. Per germline, CDR1 LNHDA and CDR2 SQIVND (reference sequence). V lost 4 bases to trimming and J lost 3 bases; unmatched junction nucleotides: 6. Only in-frame clones appear in the TCRdb table, and some are missing; sequencing was by immunoSEQ multiplex PCR. The sample lists tens of thousands of clones; 85% to 95% were seen once. The chain combines TRBV19 with TRBJ1-1, with TRBD1 matching 9 bases. Specimen: CD4+ T cells from peripheral blood mononuclear cells, collected before pregnancy. The receptor was isolated from a female donor with multiple sclerosis, enrolled in a pregnancy study. CDR3 residues: CASSKRQGVDTEAFF. In DNA form, the CDR3 reads TGTGCCAGTAGTAAAAGACAGGGGGTAGACACTGAAGCTTTCTTT.